The 11 T cell receptor beta chains below come from one sample, sequenced in a study of blood T cell repertoires in COVID-19. Only in-frame clones appear in the TCRdb table, and some are missing; sequencing was by immunoSEQ multiplex PCR. The data hold about 180,000 clones, with 82% observed a single time. The sequencing input was peripheral blood. These receptors were obtained from a woman aged 70-85 years with acute or convalescent COVID-19.

The chain links TRBV28 to TRBJ1-5; 12 bases agree with TRBD1. The CDR3 extends over 17 amino acids. Germline V gives CDR1 MDHEN, CDR2 SYDVKM. Trimming removed 4 bases from V and 6 bases from J; junction bases left unmatched: 10. The CDR3 DNA reads as TGTGCCAGCAGTTCCCCCGGGACAGGGGGCGCAGGTCAGCCCCAGCATTTT. This codes for CASSSPGTGGAGQPQHF.

CDR3 protein: CASTKGIGTEAFF. CDR3 bases: TGCGCCAGCACGAAGGGGATAGGCACTGAAGCTTTCTTT. The chain employs TRBV4-1 and TRBJ1-1; a weak D match, TRBD1 (5 bases). V lost 7 bases and J lost 4, with 13 bases in between. Germline loops: CDR1 MGHRA, CDR2 YSYEKL. The CDR3 contains 13 residues.

The chain links TRBV5-8 to TRBJ2-7; 7 bases are shared with TRBD2. The CDR3 sequence is 14 residues long. The germline V gene encodes CDR1 SGHTS and CDR2 YDEGEE. Trimming took 4 bases from V and 2 from J; bases not matched to a gene: 6. The CDR3 protein is CASSLGTTAYEQYF. The DNA for the CDR3 is TGTGCCAGCAGCCTCGGGACTACTGCCTACGAGCAGTACTTC.

The chain is built from TRBV5-6 and TRBJ2-3; 7 nucleotides align to TRBD1. Germline V CDR1 and CDR2: SGHDT, YYEEEE. V lost 4 bases and J lost 0; bases outside the gene matches: 11. The CDR3 totals 17 residues. This CDR3 reads CASSLVWDRSSTDTQYF. The CDR3 DNA reads as TGTGCCAGCAGCCTAGTATGGGACAGATCTAGCACAGATACGCAGTATTTT.

This clone was observed a single time. The gene calls are TRBV11-1 and TRBJ1-2, with D uncertain. V lost 1 base and J lost 0, with 9 bases in between. CDR3 length: 15 residues. CDR1 and CDR2 from the germline V gene are SGHAT and FQDESV (reference sequence). The CDR3 here is CASSLGAASNYGYTF. In nucleotides, the CDR3 is TGTGCCAGCAGCTTAGGGGCAGCCTCTAACTATGGCTACACCTTC.

V is TRBV5-1 and J is TRBJ2-1; maybe TRBD1 (5 bases). V was pared by 3 bases and J by 9 bases, with 13 bases between. Germline V gene sequence: CDR1 SGHRS, CDR2 YFSETQ. CDR3 length equals 13 residues. CDR3 DNA sequence: TGCGCCAGCAGCTACGATTTGGGGCTTGAGCAGTTCTTC. Its translation is CASSYDLGLEQFF.

The V gene is TRBV6-2 or TRBV6-3, the J gene TRBJ2-5; 9 positions match TRBD1. Germline loops: CDR1 MNHEY, CDR2 SVGEGT. After removal of 5 bases from V and 3 bases from J, the junction contained 10 bases not matched to a gene. The CDR3 covers 16 residues. The CDR3 sequence: CASSDYRGRGKETQYF. The CDR3 bases are TGTGCCAGCAGTGATTACAGGGGGCGCGGGAAAGAGACCCAGTACTTC.

The V and J genes are TRBV27 and TRBJ2-7; no definite D call. This CDR3 is built from 15 residues. Germline V gene lookup returns CDR1 MNHEY and CDR2 SMNVEV (reference sequence). V lost 3 bases to trimming and J lost 2 bases, with 14 bases between them. The DNA of the CDR3 is TGTGCCAGCAGTTTGGTCCCTAGTTCGCCCTACGAGCAGTACTTC. Translation gives CASSLVPSSPYEQYF.

This clone was counted only a few times. J is TRBJ2-7 and V is TRBV18; 14 bases match TRBD2. CDR3 size: 17 residues. The germline V gene encodes CDR1 KGHSH and CDR2 LQKENI. Trimming at V came to 3 bases and at J to 0 bases, leaving 4 bases not matched to a gene. CDR3 protein: CASSPGLAGASSYEQYF. The CDR3 DNA follows: TGTGCCAGCTCACCGGGACTAGCGGGGGCTAGCTCCTACGAGCAGTACTTC.

J is TRBJ1-1 and V is TRBV7-2; D is unclear. The germline V gene encodes CDR1 SGHTA and CDR2 FQGNSA. Trimming removed 5 bases at V and 2 bases at J, with 9 bases between. The CDR3 spans 13 residues. CDR3 loop: CASSPRRNTEAFF. The DNA of the CDR3 is TGTGCCAGCAGCCCACGGAGAAACACTGAAGCTTTCTTT.

The chain joins TRBV28 to TRBJ1-5; 8 nucleotides line up with TRBD1. This CDR3 region has 14 residues. Germline V gene lookup returns CDR1 MDHEN and CDR2 SYDVKM. The V and J ends lost 4 bases and 3 bases, in that order; junction bases with no gene match: 2. The CDR3 DNA is TGTGCCAGCAGTTCGGACAGGGCCAATCAGCCCCAGCATTTT. This codes for CASSSDRANQPQHF. The variable domain in full, completed from reference TRBV28 and TRBJ1-5, reads DVKVTQSSRYLVKRTGEKVFLECVQDMDHENMFWYRQDPGLGLRLIYFSYDVKMKEKGDIPEGYSVSREKKERFSLILESASTNQTSMYLCASSSDRANQPQHFGDGTRLSIL.